Following are 29 T cell receptor beta chains from one sample sequenced in a study of T cell repertoires in cytomegalovirus infection (dated 2019 in TCRdb). Which antigens these TCRs recognize remains unknown. Reading the label with the study, this specimen's treatment or condition is: in vitro stimulation with specific CMV peptide epitopes to enrich CMV-specific T cells. TCRdb names Illumina HiSeq 1500 as the instrument used. TCRdb handled the public reads itself, with Q25 trimming in fastp and clone calling in MiXCR, and kept productive beta chains. Under each unique CDR3 protein, matching rows form one entry showing the most common genes and DNA. In this sample the table shows 45,000 to 55,000 distinct CDR3 sequences, 20% to 25% of which occur a single time. In total, the top ten clones hold 70% to 90% of the sample. Here the sequenced sample was CD8+ T cells from cultured PBMCs, taken from culture after CMV antigen stimulation. Receptor source: a human donor in good health (CMV status not recorded). Some clones in this sample may be carry-over from other donors' samples.

This clonotype was observed a handful of times. This sequence joins TRBV4-3 and TRBJ2-1; 9 bases agree with TRBD1. The CDR3 length is 18 residues. After removal of 2 bases from V and 0 bases from J, the junction contained 8 bases not matched to a gene. The germline gives CDR1 LGHNA, CDR2 YSLEER. CDR3 DNA sequence: TGCGCCAGCAGCCAAAGCCTCACAGGGGGCCTCTCCTACAATGAGCAGTTCTTC. It is translated as CASSQSLTGGLSYNEQFF.

In this sample, this clonotype turned up a few times. The chain joins TRBV12-3 or TRBV12-4 to TRBJ1-5; possible D gene TRBD1, 6 bases. V lost 2 bases, J lost 6 bases, and 11 bases lay in between. This CDR3 region has 14 residues. CDR3 coding DNA: TGTGCCAGCAGTTTACCGGGGGCGCCTCAGCCCCAGCATTTT. It translates to CASSLPGAPQPQHF.

This clonotype was recorded at least ten times. This sequence joins TRBV7-8 and TRBJ1-5; 9 nucleotides align to TRBD1. J gave up 4 bases and V 5 bases, and 6 bases lay outside the gene matches. The V gene's germline CDR1 is SGHVS and CDR2 FQNEAQ. The CDR3 is made up of 15 amino acids. The CDR3 sequence is CASSPGQGWNQPQHF. The CDR3 DNA reads TGTGCCAGCAGCCCCGGACAGGGGTGGAATCAGCCCCAGCATTTT.

This clonotype was seen repeatedly, ten times or more. The CDR3 DNA reads as TGTGCCAGCAGCCGCGGGGCCCTCGATGAGCAGTTCTTC. Residues: CASSRGALDEQFF. The rearrangement joins TRBV7-3 to TRBJ2-1; TRBD2 might be the D (6 bases). V lost 5 bases to trimming and J lost 8 bases, with 13 bases between them. Germline V gives CDR1 SGHTA, CDR2 FQGTGA. The CDR3 spans 13 residues. Variable domain in full (rest from reference TRBV7-3 and TRBJ2-1): GAGVSQTPSNKVTEKGKYVELRCDPISGHTALYWYRQSLGQGPEFLIYFQGTGAADDSGLPNDRFFAVRPEGSVSTLKIQRTERGDSAVYLCASSRGALDEQFFGPGTRLTVL.

The V gene is TRBV4-1, the J gene TRBJ2-1; no firm D call. In germline, CDR1 is MGHRA, CDR2 YSYEKL. The CDR3 covers 15 residues. V shed 0 bases and J shed 0 bases, with 6 bases lying between them. The CDR3 protein is CASSQEGSSYNEQFF. The CDR3 DNA reads as TGCGCCAGCAGCCAAGAAGGGTCCTCCTACAATGAGCAGTTCTTC.

The gene calls are TRBV11-1 and TRBJ2-2; no reliable D call. This CDR3 contains 13 residues. CDR1 SGHAT and CDR2 FQDESV come from the germline V gene (reference sequence). V lost 3 bases to trimming and J lost 0 bases, with 2 bases between them. This CDR3 reads CASSLSNTGELFF. CDR3 in DNA: TGTGCCAGCAGCTTGTCGAACACCGGGGAGCTGTTTTTT.

This clonotype has at least ten counts. The chain is built from TRBV19 and TRBJ2-1; 10 nucleotides match TRBD1. V lost 4 bases, J lost 3 bases, and 3 bases stayed unmatched. CDR1 LNHDA and CDR2 SQIVND come from the germline V gene (reference sequence). The CDR3 is made up of 15 amino acids. For the CDR3, the DNA is TGTGCCAGTAGTACCGGGACAGGGGTCTACAATGAGCAGTTCTTC. Translating it yields CASSTGTGVYNEQFF.

The chain joins TRBV27 to TRBJ2-3; tentatively, D is TRBD2 (5 bases). The germline CDR1 and CDR2 sequences are MNHEY and SMNVEV (reference sequence). This CDR3 is built from 17 residues. Trimming cost V 3 bases and J 2 bases, with 18 bases left between them. This CDR3 is CASSFGERWRSTDTQYF. The DNA of the CDR3 is TGTGCCAGCAGTTTTGGGGAGCGGTGGAGGTCCACAGATACGCAGTATTTT.

This clonotype was found a few times. The chain combines TRBV6-6 with TRBJ1-1; TRBD1 might be the D (6 bases). Germline loops: CDR1 MNHNY, CDR2 SVGAGI (reference sequence). Trimming took 5 bases from V and 0 from J, leaving 13 bases between them. This CDR3 contains 15 residues. CDR3 sequence: CASSASDSMNTEAFF. CDR3 coding DNA: TGTGCCAGCAGTGCATCGGACAGCATGAACACTGAAGCTTTCTTT.

In its sample, this clonotype was seen a few times. CDR3 in amino acids: CASSSYRDSGSNQPQHF. For the CDR3, the DNA is TGTGCCAGCAGCTCGTACCGGGACAGCGGCAGCAATCAGCCCCAGCATTTT. The J gene is TRBJ1-5, the V gene TRBV7-9; TRBD1 agrees at 7 bases. The J segment lost 1 base and the V segment lost 4 bases, leaving 10 bases of the junction unmatched. This CDR3 is built from 17 residues. From germline, CDR1 is SEHNR and CDR2 FQNEAQ (reference sequence).

This clonotype was picked up many times. The chain uses TRBV7-6 and TRBJ1-6; 10 nucleotides align to TRBD1. Germline-derived CDR1 and CDR2 are SGHVS and FNYEAQ. J was trimmed by 9 bases and V by 4 bases; bases with no gene match: 3. CDR3 size: 14 residues. The DNA for the CDR3 is TGTGCCAGCAGCTCTGACAGGGGGCTTTCACCCCTCCACTTT. This gives the protein CASSSDRGLSPLHF.

This clonotype was detected ten times or more. The chain couples TRBV7-3 to TRBJ2-1; D not resolved. The CDR3 runs 12 residues. V lost 5 bases, J lost 4 bases, and 6 bases lay in between. Germline-derived CDR1 and CDR2 are SGHTA and FQGTGA. DNA of the CDR3: TGTGCCAGCAGCCACGGGTACAATGAGCAGTTCTTC. It yields the protein CASSHGYNEQFF.

V is TRBV7-8 and J is TRBJ1-1; 8 nucleotides match TRBD1. This CDR3 region has 16 residues. The germline gives CDR1 SGHVS, CDR2 FQNEAQ. V trimming: 2 bases; J trimming: 1 base; junction bases outside the gene matches: 6. The CDR3 nucleotides read TGTGCCAGCAGCTTACCCGGACAGGGATGGAACACTGAAGCTTTCTTT. It codes for CASSLPGQGWNTEAFF.

Comments on this clonotype: The CDR3 ends on some other residue instead of the conserved phenylalanine or tryptophan, so this is likely a read error. The limits of the CDR3 on the DNA are not certain, so only TCRdb's listed CDR3 is given. This chain connects TRBV7-2 to TRBJ2-3; the table's D call of TRBD1 was not tested on the DNA. The CDR3 is 13 amino acids long, termini counted. From germline, CDR1 is SGHTA and CDR2 FQGNSA. The CDR3 spells CASSLGRDTPILV.

The gene calls are TRBV6-2 or TRBV6-3 and TRBJ2-5; 9 nucleotides line up with TRBD2. Looked up from germline, CDR1 is MNHEY and CDR2 is SVGEGT. The V and J ends lost 6 bases and 6 bases, in that order; junction bases with no gene match: 14. The CDR3 is 16 residues long. CDR3 nucleotides: TGTGCCAGCAGCCTAGGGGTAGCGGGAGTCTGGCAGACCCAGTACTTC. Translation gives CASSLGVAGVWQTQYF.

This clonotype was detected only a few times. V gene TRBV19 combines with J gene TRBJ2-1; 7 bases are a match to TRBD2. Germline-derived CDR1 and CDR2 are LNHDA and SQIVND (reference sequence). CDR3 length: 15 residues. The ends lost 10 bases at V and 3 bases at J; junction bases unmatched: 12. The CDR3 spells CATSHRGEVYNEQFF. In nucleotides, the CDR3 is TGTGCCACCTCCCACCGGGGGGAGGTCTACAATGAGCAGTTCTTC.

The chain carries TRBV7-9 and TRBJ2-7, with 7 bases that match TRBD1. Per germline, CDR1 SEHNR and CDR2 FQNEAQ (reference sequence). The trim removed 5 bases at V and 5 bases at J, leaving 18 bases unmatched. CDR3 size: 17 residues. DNA of the CDR3: TGTGCCAGCAGCACCGCAGACAGGACAGGTCCTACGAACGAGCAGTACTTC. This gives the protein CASSTADRTGPTNEQYF.

This clonotype was found a few times. This sequence joins TRBV7-2 and TRBJ2-3; TRBD2 is a possible D gene (5 bases). The CDR3 totals 15 residues. Germline values: CDR1 SGHTA, CDR2 FQGNSA. The ends were cut back, 4 bases at V and 3 bases at J, with 14 bases in the middle. CDR3 nucleotide sequence: TGTGCCAGCAGCTCCCAACCTGGGAGTACAGATACGCAGTATTTT. This gives the protein CASSSQPGSTDTQYF. The full variable domain, rest sourced from reference TRBV7-2 and TRBJ2-3, is GAGVSQSPSNKVTEKGKDVELRCDPISGHTALYWYRQSLGQGLEFLIYFQGNSAPDKSGLPSDRFSAERTGGSVSTLTIQRTQQEDSAVYLCASSSQPGSTDTQYFGPGTRLTVL.

This clonotype was counted between two and nine times. The CDR3 sequence is CAIRPGVGNTEAFF. The CDR3 DNA follows: TGTGCCATCCGCCCTGGGGTTGGGAACACTGAAGCTTTCTTT. The rearrangement uses TRBV6-2 or TRBV6-3 and TRBJ1-1; D gene uncertain. In germline, CDR1 is MNHEY, CDR2 SVGEGT. With 10 bases removed from V and 1 base from J, the gap between germline ends came to 16 bases. This CDR3 has 14 residues.

This clonotype was detected a few times. This chain links TRBV6-2 or TRBV6-3 with TRBJ2-1; no reliable D call. Trimming removed 0 bases from V and 6 bases from J, with 3 bases in between. There are 12 residues in the CDR3. Germline CDR1 reads MNHEY; CDR2 reads SVGEGT. The CDR3 loop is CASSYSTNEQFF. The DNA of the CDR3 is TGTGCCAGCAGTTACTCCACCAATGAGCAGTTCTTC.

This clonotype was seen a handful of times. The rearrangement links TRBV7-8 to TRBJ2-5, with D tentatively TRBD2 (5 bases). Trimming stripped 5 bases from V and 0 bases from J, with 25 bases between. The CDR3 is made up of 19 amino acids. The germline CDR1 and CDR2 sequences are SGHVS and FQNEAQ. The CDR3 DNA is TGTGCCAGCAGCCTTACGAGGGTTGGCCCGGCCGAAAACCAAGAGACCCAGTACTTC. Amino acids: CASSLTRVGPAENQETQYF.

This clonotype came up many times. This sequence joins TRBV7-9 and TRBJ1-5; no definite D call. V shed 3 bases and J shed 1 base, with 4 bases lying between them. Germline CDR1 and CDR2: SEHNR and FQNEAQ (reference sequence). The CDR3 has 13 residues. CDR3 bases: TGTGCCAGCAGCTTCTACAGCAATCAGCCCCAGCATTTT. Its protein is CASSFYSNQPQHF.

The V call is TRBV2, the J call TRBJ1-2, with D possibly being TRBD1 (6 bases). Germline assignment: CDR1 SNHLY and CDR2 FYNNEI. The CDR3 sequence is 17 residues long. V shed 3 bases and J shed 7 bases, with 24 bases lying between them. DNA of the CDR3: TGTGCCAGCAGTGAGCCAACGGGGGCATTAGTAGCTGGTGGCTACACCTTC. It yields the protein CASSEPTGALVAGGYTF.

The chain couples TRBV5-4 to TRBJ2-1; TRBD2 aligns across 10 bases. The ends lost 2 bases at V and 6 bases at J; junction bases unmatched: 5. Germline V lookup: CDR1 SGHNT, CDR2 YYREEE (reference sequence). This CDR3 spans 15 amino acids. The CDR3: CASSLKREGSNEQFF. The CDR3 region has the DNA TGTGCCAGCAGCTTAAAGCGGGAGGGCTCCAATGAGCAGTTCTTC.

The genes are TRBV6-5 and TRBJ1-1; no firm D call. This CDR3 is built from 14 residues. Germline V gene data show CDR1 as MNHEY and CDR2 as SVGAGI. Trimming cost V 1 base and J 1 base, with 7 bases left between them. The CDR3 is CASSYFGRNTEAFF. In DNA form, the CDR3 reads TGTGCCAGCAGTTACTTCGGGAGGAACACTGAAGCTTTCTTT.

This chain uses TRBV7-2 with TRBJ2-6, with TRBD1 identical over 7 bases. The CDR3 totals 20 residues. Germline loops: CDR1 SGHTA, CDR2 FQGNSA. The V segment lost 3 bases and the J segment 0 bases; nucleotides outside the gene matches: 14. CDR3 DNA sequence: TGTGCCAGCAGCTTGAACAGGGGAACAGTTAGAATCTCTGGGGCCAACGTCCTGACTTTC. It specifies CASSLNRGTVRISGANVLTF.

The rearrangement links TRBV29-1 to TRBJ1-2; no reliable D call. The CDR3 totals 14 residues. V was clipped by 3 bases and J by 3 bases, with 14 bases between them. The germline V gene encodes CDR1 SQVTM and CDR2 ANQGSEA. The CDR3 DNA is TGCAGCGTTGATCCCTACGTTGGAGACTATGGCTACACCTTC. This gives the protein CSVDPYVGDYGYTF.

This clonotype has a handful of counts. This rearrangement joins TRBV10-1 to TRBJ2-3, with 10 bases that match TRBD2. The length of the CDR3 is 16 residues. J lost 4 bases, V lost 0 bases, and 4 bases had no gene match. Per germline, CDR1 WNHNN and CDR2 SYGVQD (reference sequence). The chain's CDR3 is CASSESPSGSPDTQYF. As DNA, the CDR3 is TGCGCCAGCAGTGAGTCGCCTAGCGGGAGCCCAGATACGCAGTATTTT.

This clonotype appeared once. The CDR3 DNA follows: TGTGCCAGCAGTTACCAGATTGACGCTGGCTACACCTTC. This codes for CASSYQIDAGYTF. This sequence joins TRBV6-5 and TRBJ1-2, with unresolved D. Germline lookup yields CDR1 MNHEY and CDR2 SVGAGI. This CDR3 spans 13 amino acids. V was shortened by 2 bases and J by 7 bases, with 11 bases between the two germline ends.